These 25 T cell receptor beta chains share one sample of origin, sequenced in a study of shared clonotypes between healthy human individuals. This table comes from immunoSEQ multiplex PCR, and its TCRdb copy is limited to in-frame clones, with some not included. The table lists around 2,000,000 clones, around 95% of them singletons. Sequenced: naive CD4+ T cells sorted from blood. The subset denotes: CD45RA+ positively selected. The receptors were sampled from a man between 18 and 35 years old in good health.

The chain joins TRBV2 to TRBJ2-3; no reliable D call. V gave up 4 bases and J gave up 7 bases, with 15 bases separating them. There are 14 residues in the CDR3. Germline V CDR1 and CDR2: SNHLY, FYNNEI. The CDR3 is CASSGQYQVHTQYF. In nucleotides, the CDR3 is TGTGCCAGCAGTGGCCAGTACCAGGTTCATACGCAGTATTTT.

As to this clone: A much larger clone differs by one base, so this may be a read error. This same CDR3 is encoded by further DNA sequences in the sample. J is TRBJ2-3 and V is TRBV2; unclear D gene. The ends were cut back, 6 bases at V and 1 base at J, with 5 bases in the middle. Germline loops: CDR1 SNHLY, CDR2 FYNNEI. This CDR3 has 12 amino acids. CDR3: CASRVGTDTQYF. The CDR3 nucleotides read TGTGCCAGCAGGGTTGGCACAGATACGCAGTATTTT.

The chain has TRBV28 and TRBJ2-7, with 8 bases lining up with TRBD1. V dropped 7 bases and J dropped 1; count of bases not matched to a gene: 3. Germline-derived CDR1 and CDR2 are MDHEN and SYDVKM. This CDR3 spans 13 amino acids. The CDR3: CASINRGSYEQYF. DNA of the CDR3: TGTGCCAGCATCAACAGGGGGTCCTACGAGCAGTACTTC. The full variable domain, its missing parts supplied by reference TRBV28 and TRBJ2-7, is DVKVTQSSRYLVKRTGEKVFLECVQDMDHENMFWYRQDPGLGLRLIYFSYDVKMKEKGDIPEGYSVSREKKERFSLILESASTNQTSMYLCASINRGSYEQYFGPGTRLTVT.

The gene calls are TRBV9 and TRBJ1-4; D is unclear. CDR3 size: 16 residues. Germline assignment: CDR1 SGDLS and CDR2 YYNGEE. Deletions cut 3 bases from V and 0 bases from J, with 12 bases between. The CDR3 bases are TGTGCCAGCAGCGGGGGTCCAGCTACAACTAATGAAAAACTGTTTTTT. Translating it yields CASSGGPATTNEKLFF.

This clone was counted once. The chain carries TRBV4-1 and TRBJ2-2; weak D call: TRBD1 (5 bases). Germline lookup yields CDR1 MGHRA and CDR2 YSYEKL. V was shortened by 0 bases and J by 1 base, with 12 bases between the two germline ends. The CDR3 extends over 17 amino acids. DNA for the CDR3: TGCGCCAGCAGCCAAGAAGGGGCGGTAAAGAACACCGGGGAGCTGTTTTTT. This gives the protein CASSQEGAVKNTGELFF.

The V gene is TRBV28, the J gene TRBJ2-7; a possible D gene is TRBD2 (6 bases). CDR1 and CDR2 from the germline V gene are MDHEN and SYDVKM. The V gene lost 8 bases and the J gene lost 0 bases, with 17 bases spanning the gap. This CDR3 contains 15 residues. CDR3 DNA sequence: TGTGCCAGCCCTCCACGGGGCGGGAACTCCTACGAGCAGTACTTC. Translated, it gives CASPPRGGNSYEQYF.

The chain employs TRBV6-1 and TRBJ1-6; D is undetermined. The V end lost 8 bases, the J end lost 1 base, and 12 bases lay between the germline ends. CDR1 is MNHNS, CDR2 SASEGT, per germline. The CDR3 totals 15 residues. The CDR3 region is CASGQEGSYNSPLHF. The CDR3 nucleotides are TGTGCCAGCGGGCAAGAAGGGTCCTATAATTCACCCCTCCACTTT.

A single count supports this clone. The V and J genes are TRBV11-2 and TRBJ2-4; D is perhaps TRBD1 or TRBD2 (5 bases each). Trimming left V 9 bases short and J 12 bases short, with 15 bases between. Germline CDR1 SGHAT, CDR2 FQNNGV. The CDR3 has 11 amino acids. CDR3 bases: TGTGCCAGTAGCCACCACGGGGCTCAGTACTTC. It encodes CASSHHGAQYF.

The chain uses TRBV29-1 and TRBJ2-1, with D perhaps matching TRBD1 (5 bases). This CDR3 is built from 14 residues. Per the germline V gene, CDR1 is SQVTM and CDR2 is ANQGSEA. The V end lost 7 bases, the J end lost 1 base, and 14 bases lay between the germline ends. The CDR3 DNA is TGCAGCGGGTCCAGGGTGGGGTCCTACAATGAGCAGTTCTTC. Its translation is CSGSRVGSYNEQFF.

The chain combines TRBV19 with TRBJ2-5; the D gene is possibly TRBD1 (5 bases). Germline V CDR1 and CDR2: LNHDA, SQIVND (reference sequence). The V gene lost 3 bases and the J gene lost 5 bases, with 16 bases spanning the gap. This CDR3 has 15 amino acids. This CDR3 reads CASSIARTTRETQYF. The CDR3 nucleotides are TGTGCCAGTAGTATCGCACGGACAACGCGCGAGACCCAGTACTTC. The whole variable domain, remainder taken from reference TRBV19 and TRBJ2-5, is DGGITQSPKYLFRKEGQNVTLSCEQNLNHDAMYWYRQDPGQGLRLIYYSQIVNDFQKGDIAEGYSVSREKKESFPLTVTSAQKNPTAFYLCASSIARTTRETQYFGPGTRLLVL.

The chain is built from TRBV4-1 and TRBJ2-5; D is unresolved. The V gene's germline CDR1 is MGHRA and CDR2 YSYEKL. V was clipped by 5 bases and J by 2 bases, with 12 bases between them. The CDR3 contains 14 residues. The CDR3 DNA is TGCGCCAGCAGCGCACAGCTAATTCAAGAGACCCAGTACTTC. Its protein product is CASSAQLIQETQYF.

Notes on this clone: Other DNA sequences from this sample encode an identical CDR3 as well. This chain joins TRBV18 and TRBJ2-2; D remains ambiguous. CDR3 length: 13 amino acids. Deletions cut 3 bases from V and 4 bases from J, with 6 bases between. Germline CDR1 KGHSH, CDR2 LQKENI. The CDR3 is CASSPLGTGELFF. The CDR3 DNA is TGTGCCAGCTCACCCCTGGGCACCGGGGAGCTGTTTTTT.

This chain links TRBV18 with TRBJ1-5, with 7 bases that match TRBD1. V lost 3 bases and J lost 0; bases outside the gene matches: 14. CDR1 and CDR2 (germline): KGHSH, LQKENI. CDR3 size: 19 residues. CDR3 nucleotides: TGTGCCAGCTCACCTCGGAGACAGGGTGTAGAGGGTAGCAATCAGCCCCAGCATTTT. It yields the protein CASSPRRQGVEGSNQPQHF.

J is TRBJ2-3 and V is TRBV5-8; 7 nucleotides match TRBD1. CDR3 size: 15 residues. Germline V gives CDR1 SGHTS, CDR2 YDEGEE. J gave up 4 bases and V 5 bases, and 10 bases lay outside the gene matches. CDR3 in DNA: TGTGCCAGCAGGAAAGGGACAGTCCTGGCAGATACGCAGTATTTT. It translates to CASRKGTVLADTQYF.

The chain combines TRBV7-8 with TRBJ2-3; the D gene is possibly TRBD1 (5 bases). Per germline, CDR1 SGHVS and CDR2 FQNEAQ. CDR3 length equals 13 residues. Trimming removed 1 base at V and 8 bases at J, with 10 bases between. The CDR3: CASSLGGAVTQYF. The CDR3 DNA sequence: TGTGCCAGCAGCTTAGGTGGGGCGGTTACGCAGTATTTT. Full variable domain (rest looked up from reference TRBV7-8 and TRBJ2-3): GAGVSQSPRYKVAKRGQDVALRCDPISGHVSLFWYQQALGQGPEFLTYFQNEAQLDKSGLPSDRFFAERPEGSVSTLKIQRTQQEDSAVYLCASSLGGAVTQYFGPGTRLTVL.

This chain connects TRBV9 to TRBJ2-1; 8 bases match TRBD2. The ends lost 6 bases at V and 9 bases at J; junction bases unmatched: 8. CDR3 length equals 13 residues. Germline CDR1 SGDLS, CDR2 YYNGEE. The DNA for the CDR3 is TGTGCCAGCACCACAAGCCTAGCGGGTGAGCAGTTCTTC. It translates to CASTTSLAGEQFF.

The chain joins TRBV9 to TRBJ2-3; no definite D call. Per germline, CDR1 SGDLS and CDR2 YYNGEE. Trimming left V 4 bases short and J 2 bases short, with 5 bases between. The CDR3 is 12 residues long. This CDR3 reads CASSLFTDTQYF. The CDR3 bases are TGTGCCAGCAGCCTTTTCACAGATACGCAGTATTTT.

This clone was seen just once. The rearrangement joins TRBV28 to TRBJ2-5; TRBD1 matches at 10 bases. The CDR3 has 15 residues. V dropped 3 bases and J dropped 5; count of bases not matched to a gene: 6. The germline CDR1 and CDR2 sequences are MDHEN and SYDVKM. The CDR3 sequence is CASSLRGQGWETQYF. CDR3 coding DNA: TGTGCCAGCAGTTTGCGGGGACAGGGGTGGGAGACCCAGTACTTC.

Worth noting for this clone: The CDR3 carries no conserved terminal phenylalanine or tryptophan, so it likely arises from a read error. Because the CDR3's place on the DNA is in doubt, the DNA is left out and the CDR3 is given as listed by TCRdb. The J gene is TRBJ1-1, the V gene TRBV6-1. Counting both end residues, the CDR3 totals 11 amino acids. Germline CDR1 MNHNS, CDR2 SASEGT. CDR3 sequence reads: CASSERGRGDS.

V gene TRBV5-6 combines with J gene TRBJ2-5; 9 nucleotides match TRBD1. Germline CDR1 is SGHDT and CDR2 is YYEEEE. Losses at the gene ends were 4 bases for V and 10 bases for J; bases not matched to a gene: 14. The CDR3 covers 15 residues. The CDR3 bases are TGTGCCAGCAGCCCGGAGGGACAGGGACGTCGGAACCAGTACTTC. This gives the protein CASSPEGQGRRNQYF.

The chain links TRBV4-2 to TRBJ2-3; 10 bases are a match to TRBD2. CDR1 LGHNA and CDR2 YNFKEQ come from the germline V gene. Trimming took 0 bases from V and 6 from J; bases not matched to a gene: 18. This CDR3 is built from 20 residues. The CDR3 coding sequence is TGTGCCAGCAGCCAAGATCTGCCTAGCGGGAGTAGACAGAGTTCGGATACGCAGTATTTT. Its protein is CASSQDLPSGSRQSSDTQYF.

The chain couples TRBV27 to TRBJ2-1, with D perhaps assigned TRBD1 or TRBD2 (5 bases each). Germline CDR1 is MNHEY and CDR2 is SMNVEV (reference sequence). CDR3 length equals 16 residues. The V gene lost 8 bases and the J gene lost 2 bases, with 19 bases spanning the gap. The DNA for the CDR3 is TGTGCCAGCGGCCTGACGGGACGCAAGACCTACAATGAGCAGTTCTTC. Its translation: CASGLTGRKTYNEQFF.

The chain couples TRBV10-3 to TRBJ1-3; D is unclear. The CDR3 spans 16 residues. CDR1 is ENHRY, CDR2 SYGVKD, per germline. V lost 2 bases and J 2 bases, leaving 13 bases between the germline ends. CDR3 protein: CAISEPYQTAGNTIYF. The DNA for the CDR3 is TGTGCCATCAGTGAGCCTTACCAGACGGCTGGAAACACCATATATTTT.

V usage is TRBV6-9 and J usage is TRBJ2-2; no reliable D call. V was pared by 0 bases and J by 3 bases, with 8 bases between. There are 15 residues in the CDR3. Germline assignment: CDR1 MNHGY and CDR2 SVAAGI. The CDR3 protein is CASSYSITDTGELFF. In DNA, the CDR3 is TGTGCCAGCAGTTATTCGATAACAGACACCGGGGAGCTGTTTTTT.

The chain uses TRBV5-1 and TRBJ1-5, with D perhaps TRBD1 (5 bases). Trimming cost V 0 bases and J 2 bases, with 15 bases left between them. Per germline, CDR1 SGHRS and CDR2 YFSETQ. There are 17 residues in the CDR3. The CDR3 is CASSLGPPGKGNQPQHF. The CDR3 DNA reads as TGCGCCAGCAGCTTGGGTCCCCCAGGGAAGGGCAATCAGCCCCAGCATTTT.